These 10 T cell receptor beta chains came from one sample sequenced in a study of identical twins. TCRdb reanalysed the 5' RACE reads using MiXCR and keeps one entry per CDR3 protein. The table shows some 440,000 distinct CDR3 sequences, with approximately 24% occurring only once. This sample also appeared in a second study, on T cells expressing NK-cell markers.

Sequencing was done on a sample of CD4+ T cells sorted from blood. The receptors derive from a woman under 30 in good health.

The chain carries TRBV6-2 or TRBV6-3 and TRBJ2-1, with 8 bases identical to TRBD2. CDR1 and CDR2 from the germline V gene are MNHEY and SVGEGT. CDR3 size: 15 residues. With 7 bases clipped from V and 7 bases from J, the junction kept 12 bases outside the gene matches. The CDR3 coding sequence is TGTGCCAGCATCACGGGGGGGATATCCCGGAATGAGCAGTTCTTC. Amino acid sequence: CASITGGISRNEQFF.

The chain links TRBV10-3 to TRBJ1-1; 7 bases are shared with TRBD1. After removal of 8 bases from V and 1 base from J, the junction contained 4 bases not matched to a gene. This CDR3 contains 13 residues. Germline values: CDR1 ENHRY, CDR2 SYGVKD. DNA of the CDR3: TGTGCCATCGGGGGGACAGAGAACACTGAAGCTTTCTTT. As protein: CAIGGTENTEAFF.

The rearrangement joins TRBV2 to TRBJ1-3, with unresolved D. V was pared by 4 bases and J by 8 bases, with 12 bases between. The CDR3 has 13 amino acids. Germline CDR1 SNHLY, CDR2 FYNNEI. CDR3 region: CASSVGGGDTIYF. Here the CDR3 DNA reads TGTGCCAGCAGTGTGGGCGGAGGAGACACCATATATTTT.

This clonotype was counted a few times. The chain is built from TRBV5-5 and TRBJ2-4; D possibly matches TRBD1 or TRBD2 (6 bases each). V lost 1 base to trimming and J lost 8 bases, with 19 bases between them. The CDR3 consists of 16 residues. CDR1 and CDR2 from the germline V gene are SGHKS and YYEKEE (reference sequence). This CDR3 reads CASSLRGAGFGDIQYF. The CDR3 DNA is TGTGCCAGCAGCTTGAGGGGGGCAGGTTTTGGAGACATTCAGTACTTC.

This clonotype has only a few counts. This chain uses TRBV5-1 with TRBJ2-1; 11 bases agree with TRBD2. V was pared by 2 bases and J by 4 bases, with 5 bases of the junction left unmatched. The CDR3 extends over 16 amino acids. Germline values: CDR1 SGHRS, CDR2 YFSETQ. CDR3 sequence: CASSLASGGNYNEQFF. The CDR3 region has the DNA TGCGCCAGCAGCTTAGCTAGCGGGGGGAATTACAATGAGCAGTTCTTC.

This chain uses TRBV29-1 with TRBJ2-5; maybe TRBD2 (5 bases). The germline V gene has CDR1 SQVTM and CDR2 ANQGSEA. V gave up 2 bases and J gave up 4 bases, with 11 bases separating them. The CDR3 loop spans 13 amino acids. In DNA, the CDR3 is TGCAGCGTTGAATCCACGGGGAGAGAGACCCAGTACTTC. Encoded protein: CSVESTGRETQYF. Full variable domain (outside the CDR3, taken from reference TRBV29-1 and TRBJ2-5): SAVISQKPSRDICQRGTSLTIQCQVDSQVTMMFWYRQQPGQSLTLIATANQGSEATYESGFVIDKFPISRPNLTFSTLTVSNMSPEDSSIYLCSVESTGRETQYFGPGTRLLVL.

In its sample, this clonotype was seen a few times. CDR3 in DNA: TGCAGGGTAGTTAGCGGGAGGGCCACGGAGGATGAGCAGTTCTTC. Its protein product is CRVVSGRATEDEQFF. The chain employs TRBV20-1 and TRBJ2-1, with 11 bases that match TRBD2. The CDR3 extends over 15 amino acids. Germline loops: CDR1 DFQATT, CDR2 SNEGSKA (reference sequence).

CDR3 nucleotides: TGCAGTGCTAGCATATCGGGACTCCGAAACATTCAGTACTTC. Encoded protein: CSASISGLRNIQYF. The V gene is TRBV20-1, the J gene TRBJ2-4; a weak D match, TRBD2 (6 bases). CDR1 and CDR2 from the germline V gene are DFQATT and SNEGSKA (reference sequence). Trimming pared 3 bases from V and 6 bases from J, leaving 15 bases between. This CDR3 spans 14 amino acids.

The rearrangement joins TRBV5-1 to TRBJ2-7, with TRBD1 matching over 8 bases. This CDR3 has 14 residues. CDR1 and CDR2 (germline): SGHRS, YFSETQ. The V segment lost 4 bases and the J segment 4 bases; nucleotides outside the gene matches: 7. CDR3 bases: TGCGCCAGCAGCGACCGGGACAGGATGTACGAGCAGTACTTC. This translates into CASSDRDRMYEQYF.

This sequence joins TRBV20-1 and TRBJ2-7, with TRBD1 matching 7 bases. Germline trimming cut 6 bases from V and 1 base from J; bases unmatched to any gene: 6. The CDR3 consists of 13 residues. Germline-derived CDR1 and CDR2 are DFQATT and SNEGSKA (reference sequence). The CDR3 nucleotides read TGCAGTGCCCCCGGGACAGTTTCCTACGAGCAGTACTTC. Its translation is CSAPGTVSYEQYF.